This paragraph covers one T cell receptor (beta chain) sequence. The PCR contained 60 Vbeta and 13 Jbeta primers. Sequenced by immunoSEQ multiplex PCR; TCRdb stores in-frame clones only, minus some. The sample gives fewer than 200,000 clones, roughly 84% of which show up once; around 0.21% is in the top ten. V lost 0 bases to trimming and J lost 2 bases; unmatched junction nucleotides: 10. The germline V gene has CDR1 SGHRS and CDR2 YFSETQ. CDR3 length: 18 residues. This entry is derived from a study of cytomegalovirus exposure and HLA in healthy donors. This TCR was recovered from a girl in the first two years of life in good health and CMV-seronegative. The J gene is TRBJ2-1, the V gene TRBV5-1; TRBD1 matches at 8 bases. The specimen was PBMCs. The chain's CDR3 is CASSLAGVAGGPYNEQFF. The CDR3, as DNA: TGCGCCAGCAGCTTGGCCGGTGTGGCAGGGGGCCCCTACAATGAGCAGTTCTTC.